This TCR beta chain is from a study of shared clonotypes between healthy human individuals. Study background: Used for every donor were three CD4 naive, three CD4 memory, two CD8 naive and one CD8 memory plate. Study results and limitations: Memory subsets generally showed smaller estimated richness than naive subsets did.

Clones were sequenced by immunoSEQ multiplex PCR, and TCRdb holds only the in-frame ones, with some missing. The table shows some 1 million clones, with around 74% occurring only once. Donors were healthy HIV-negative adults without recently reported acute infections or vaccinations. It was into CD45RA+ naive and CD45RA-negative memory subsets that the CD4+ cells were split. Germline V gene lookup returns CDR1 LGHNA and CDR2 YSLEER. This CDR3 spans 18 amino acids. Trimming cost V 1 base and J 4 bases, with 19 bases left between them. About this clone: Its antigen is still unknown.

This clonotype was sampled from a man in his late teens or twenties in good health. The rearrangement joins TRBV4-3 to TRBJ2-2, with D perhaps matching TRBD2 (6 bases). Sequencing was done on a sample of memory CD4+ T cells sorted from blood. The sample's subset: CD45RA-negative fraction. CDR3: CASSQALSGGPSTGELFF. The CDR3 DNA sequence: TGCGCCAGCAGCCAAGCACTTAGCGGAGGGCCGAGCACCGGGGAGCTGTTTTTT.